These 27 T cell receptor beta chains were all obtained from the same sample, sequenced in a study of blood T cell repertoires in COVID-19. Profiled with immunoSEQ multiplex PCR; TCRdb holds only in-frame clones, not every one. The sample lists about 140,000 clones, approximately 83% seen once, with over 7% in the top ten. The sequenced sample was peripheral blood. The receptor source for this set is a human donor in a cohort sampled during active COVID-19.

The chain recombines TRBV15 with TRBJ2-3; no firm D call. The CDR3 length is 14 residues. Germline V gene lookup returns CDR1 LNHNV and CDR2 YYDKDF (reference sequence). The V end lost 1 base, the J end lost 4 bases, and 9 bases lay between the germline ends. CDR3 residues: CATSRALGPDTQYF. The CDR3 nucleotides are TGTGCCACCAGCAGAGCGCTAGGTCCAGATACGCAGTATTTT.

V is TRBV24-1 and J is TRBJ1-2; 7 bases are shared with TRBD1. J lost 4 bases, V lost 4 bases, and 8 bases had no gene match. CDR1 and CDR2 (germline): KGHDR, SFDVKD. CDR3 length: 15 amino acids. The DNA of the CDR3 is TGTGCCACCAGTGACCGAGGGACAGACCTCTATGGCTACACCTTC. This sequence encodes CATSDRGTDLYGYTF.

The gene calls are TRBV27 and TRBJ2-7; 7 positions agree with TRBD2. The V and J ends lost 7 bases and 0 bases, in that order; junction bases with no gene match: 9. Germline CDR1 and CDR2: MNHEY and SMNVEV (reference sequence). This CDR3 region has 15 residues. DNA of the CDR3: TGTGCCAGCAATTCCGGGACTACCTCCTCCTACGAGCAGTACTTC. This translates into CASNSGTTSSYEQYF.

The J gene is TRBJ2-7, the V gene TRBV7-9; the D is unclear. The V and J ends lost 5 bases and 1 base respectively, with 3 bases between them. CDR1 and CDR2 from the germline V gene are SEHNR and FQNEAQ (reference sequence). This CDR3 region has 11 residues. The CDR3 DNA sequence: TGTGCCAGCAGCCTTTCCTACGAGCAGTACTTC. This gives the protein CASSLSYEQYF.

The chain is built from TRBV19 and TRBJ1-1; tentative D call: TRBD1 (5 bases). Germline CDR1 is LNHDA and CDR2 is SQIVND (reference sequence). The CDR3 spans 14 residues. V was shortened by 9 bases and J by 5 bases, with 19 bases between the two germline ends. CDR3 sequence reads: CASGSTRGGTEAFF. The DNA of the CDR3 is TGTGCCAGCGGTTCAACCCGGGGGGGGACTGAAGCTTTCTTT.

CDR3 coding DNA: TGTGCCAGCAGTGGGCCAGGGAAGGCAGATACGCAGTATTTT. Translating it yields CASSGPGKADTQYF. The rearrangement joins TRBV2 to TRBJ2-3, with D possibly TRBD1 on 5 matching bases. Per germline, CDR1 SNHLY and CDR2 FYNNEI. V was shortened by 4 bases and J by 4 bases, with 12 bases between the two germline ends. CDR3 size: 14 residues.

The J gene is TRBJ1-6, the V gene TRBV6-1; tentatively, D is TRBD1 (6 bases). CDR1 MNHNS and CDR2 SASEGT come from the germline V gene. CDR3 length: 15 amino acids. V lost 3 bases to trimming and J lost 6 bases, with 12 bases between them. CDR3 DNA sequence: TGTGCCAGCAGTGACCGACAGGCCCCTAATTCACCCCTCCACTTT. This sequence encodes CASSDRQAPNSPLHF.

This sequence joins TRBV5-1 and TRBJ1-6; TRBD1 is a possible D gene (6 bases). Trimming shortened V by 5 bases and J by 0 bases, and 12 bases separated the two germline ends. The germline V gene encodes CDR1 SGHRS and CDR2 YFSETQ. The CDR3 has 16 residues. CDR3 amino acids: CASSRTAFSYNSPLHF. DNA for the CDR3: TGCGCCAGCAGTCGGACAGCTTTCTCCTATAATTCACCCCTCCACTTT.

This clone has more than one count but fewer than ten. The chain carries TRBV5-5 and TRBJ1-1; no firm D call. Trimming left V 1 base short and J 4 bases short, with 14 bases between. Germline V lookup: CDR1 SGHKS, CDR2 YYEKEE (reference sequence). The CDR3 consists of 15 residues. The CDR3 region is CASSLTGGAATEAFF. CDR3 sequence (DNA): TGTGCCAGCAGCTTGACTGGAGGCGCAGCCACTGAAGCTTTCTTT.

The V call is TRBV6-4, the J call TRBJ2-3; no firm D call. CDR3 length equals 14 residues. The V end was cut by 1 base, the J end by 1 base, with 6 bases between. Germline CDR1 and CDR2: MRHNA and SNTAGT. The CDR3 sequence: CASSDYAGTDTQYF. The CDR3 DNA is TGTGCCAGCAGTGACTATGCAGGCACAGATACGCAGTATTTT.

There are a few counts of this clone. The CDR3 sequence: CASSLQGARRTGELFF. The CDR3 DNA reads as TGCGCCAGCAGCCTACAGGGGGCTCGGAGAACCGGGGAGCTGTTTTTT. The chain links TRBV4-1 to TRBJ2-2, with 9 bases matching TRBD1. V gave up 4 bases and J gave up 5 bases; unmatched junction bases: 8. The CDR3 spans 16 residues. Looked up from germline, CDR1 is MGHRA and CDR2 is YSYEKL.

The genes are TRBV6-1 and TRBJ2-1; possible D gene TRBD1, 5 bases. Trimming pared 0 bases from V and 6 bases from J, leaving 18 bases between. Per the germline V gene, CDR1 is MNHNS and CDR2 is SASEGT. This CDR3 is 17 amino acids long. CDR3 nucleotides: TGTGCCAGCAGTGAAGCCCACCAGGGAATTTTCTCCAATGAGCAGTTCTTC. Its translation is CASSEAHQGIFSNEQFF.

The chain combines TRBV2 with TRBJ1-3, with a tentative D call TRBD1 (6 bases). The germline CDR1 and CDR2 sequences are SNHLY and FYNNEI. The length of the CDR3 is 14 residues. Trimming pared 3 bases from V and 4 bases from J, leaving 10 bases between. CDR3 nucleotide sequence: TGTGCCAGCAGTGATCGACAGGCAGGAAACACCATATATTTT. This translates into CASSDRQAGNTIYF. Drawing the rest from reference TRBV2 and TRBJ1-3, the complete variable domain is EPEVTQTPSHQVTQMGQEVILRCVPISNHLYFYWYRQILGQKVEFLVSFYNNEISEKSEIFDDQFSVERPDGSNFTLKIRSTKLEDSAMYFCASSDRQAGNTIYFGEGSWLTVV.

The rearrangement links TRBV5-1 to TRBJ2-3; 9 bases fit TRBD1. V gave up 4 bases and J gave up 4 bases; unmatched junction bases: 7. This CDR3 has 15 amino acids. Germline-derived CDR1 and CDR2 are SGHRS and YFSETQ. CDR3 nucleotide sequence: TGCGCCAGCAGCGAACCGGGACAGGGTCCAGATACGCAGTATTTT. Protein: CASSEPGQGPDTQYF.

The rearrangement uses TRBV2 and TRBJ2-3, with D perhaps TRBD1 (6 bases). The CDR3 totals 12 residues. Germline CDR1 is SNHLY and CDR2 is FYNNEI. Deletions cut 10 bases from V and 2 bases from J, with 10 bases between. DNA of the CDR3: TGTGCCACCGACAGGCTCACAGATACGCAGTATTTT. Protein sequence: CATDRLTDTQYF.

This clone appeared once. The chain employs TRBV6-5 and TRBJ2-2, with 7 bases matching TRBD1. Trimming cost V 6 bases and J 3 bases; bases outside gene matches: 7. The CDR3 totals 15 residues. Per the germline V gene, CDR1 is MNHEY and CDR2 is SVGAGI. The CDR3: CASSRLDRDTGELFF. The CDR3 DNA is TGTGCCAGCAGCCGTTTAGACAGGGACACCGGGGAGCTGTTTTTT.

This chain joins TRBV3-1 (or the pseudogene TRBV3-2) and TRBJ1-3; D is uncertain. Germline CDR1 and CDR2: LGHDT and YNNKEL (reference sequence). Trimming cost V 1 base and J 4 bases, with 2 bases left between them. The CDR3 is 12 residues long. This chain's CDR3 is CASSQVGNTIYF. Written as DNA, the CDR3 is TGTGCCAGCAGCCAAGTAGGAAACACCATATATTTT.

V gene TRBV29-1 combines with J gene TRBJ2-3, with D perhaps TRBD1 (5 bases). The CDR3 runs 14 residues. Trimming removed 3 bases at V and 2 bases at J, with 12 bases between. Germline V gene lookup returns CDR1 SQVTM and CDR2 ANQGSEA. CDR3 in amino acids: CSVDGQPNTDTQYF. In DNA form, the CDR3 reads TGCAGCGTTGATGGACAACCTAACACAGATACGCAGTATTTT.

J is TRBJ2-5 and V is TRBV6-6; 7 bases line up with TRBD2. CDR3 length: 12 residues. CDR1 MNHNY and CDR2 SVGAGI come from the germline V gene (reference sequence). V lost 6 bases and J lost 5; bases outside the gene matches: 3. In nucleotides, the CDR3 is TGTGCCAGCAGAGGGGACTACGAGACCCAGTACTTC. Translation gives CASRGDYETQYF.

This clone was seen a few times. CDR3 bases: TGTGCCAGCAGTGGGACAACAGGGGACTATGGCTACACCTTC. It codes for CASSGTTGDYGYTF. The genes are TRBV27 and TRBJ1-2; 7 bases line up with TRBD1. Trimming removed 5 bases from V and 3 bases from J; junction bases left unmatched: 6. This CDR3 is built from 14 residues. Germline loops: CDR1 MNHEY, CDR2 SMNVEV (reference sequence).

This chain joins TRBV19 and TRBJ2-3, with D possibly TRBD1 on 6 matching bases. The V end lost 7 bases, the J end lost 5 bases, and 16 bases lay between the germline ends. CDR3 length: 14 residues. CDR1 and CDR2 from the germline V gene are LNHDA and SQIVND (reference sequence). CDR3 loop: CASKSGTGIDTQYF. Written as DNA, the CDR3 is TGTGCCAGTAAGAGTGGAACAGGGATAGATACGCAGTATTTT.

The table lists this clone with a count of one. The chain carries TRBV18 and TRBJ2-1; D possibly corresponds to TRBD1 (5 bases). The germline CDR1 and CDR2 sequences are KGHSH and LQKENI. The CDR3 loop spans 12 amino acids. Trimming stripped 2 bases from V and 12 bases from J, with 11 bases between. The CDR3 nucleotides are TGTGCCAGCTCACCAAAGGATAGGGGGCAGTTCTTC. It specifies CASSPKDRGQFF.

The V and J genes are TRBV6-5 and TRBJ2-5; TRBD1 aligns across 7 bases. CDR1 is MNHEY, CDR2 SVGAGI, per germline. V trimming: 10 bases; J trimming: 5 bases; junction bases outside the gene matches: 10. CDR3 length equals 13 residues. The CDR3: CATKRQGAETQYF. The DNA of the CDR3 is TGTGCCACGAAGAGACAGGGCGCCGAGACCCAGTACTTC.

The rearrangement links TRBV3-1 (or the pseudogene TRBV3-2) to TRBJ2-3; D is perhaps TRBD1 (5 bases). CDR1 LGHDT and CDR2 YNNKEL come from the germline V gene (reference sequence). The CDR3 totals 16 residues. Trimming left V 0 bases short and J 0 bases short, with 10 bases between. The CDR3 DNA reads TGTGCCAGCAGCCAAGAGCAGGGCTGGAGCACAGATACGCAGTATTTT. Translating gives CASSQEQGWSTDTQYF.

V usage is TRBV19 and J usage is TRBJ2-7; 7 bases line up with TRBD1. After removal of 5 bases from V and 0 bases from J, the junction contained 13 bases not matched to a gene. Per the germline V gene, CDR1 is LNHDA and CDR2 is SQIVND (reference sequence). CDR3 size: 17 residues. The CDR3 nucleotides read TGTGCCAGTAGTGTAAGTCCTCAGGGGGTAAGCTCCTACGAGCAGTACTTC. Translation: CASSVSPQGVSSYEQYF.

Points on this clone: One junction end disagrees with the germline gene, perhaps due to a read error. The chain joins TRBV6-6 to TRBJ1-1, with D maybe TRBD1 (5 bases). From germline, CDR1 is MNHNY and CDR2 SVGAGI (reference sequence). This CDR3 contains 14 residues. The CDR3 reads CASSYSDPDTEAFF. In DNA form, the CDR3 reads TGTGCCAGCAGTTACTCCGATCCGGACACGGAAGCTTTCTTT.

CDR3 in amino acids: CASSPWIRDSKRGYTF. The CDR3 DNA reads TGTGCCAGCAGCCCCTGGATCCGGGACTCCAAACGTGGCTACACCTTC. The chain employs TRBV13 and TRBJ1-2, with a tentative D call TRBD1 (5 bases). The CDR3 consists of 16 residues. Germline loops: CDR1 PRHDT, CDR2 FYEKMQ (reference sequence). The V end lost 5 bases, the J end lost 7 bases, and 23 bases lay between the germline ends. The complete variable domain, with remaining parts taken from reference TRBV13 and TRBJ1-2, reads AAGVIQSPRHLIKEKRETATLKCYPIPRHDTVYWYQQGPGQDPQFLISFYEKMQSDKGSIPDRFSAQQFSDYHSELNMSSLELGDSALYFCASSPWIRDSKRGYTFGSGTRLTVV.